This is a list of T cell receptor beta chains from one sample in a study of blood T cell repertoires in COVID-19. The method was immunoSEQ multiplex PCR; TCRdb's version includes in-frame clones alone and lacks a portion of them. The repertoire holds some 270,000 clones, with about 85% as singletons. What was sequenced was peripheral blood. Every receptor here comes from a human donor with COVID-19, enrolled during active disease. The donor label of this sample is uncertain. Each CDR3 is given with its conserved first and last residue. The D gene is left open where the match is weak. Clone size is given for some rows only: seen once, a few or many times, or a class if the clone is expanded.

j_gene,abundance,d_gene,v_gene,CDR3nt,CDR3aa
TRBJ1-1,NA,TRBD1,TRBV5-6,TGTGCCAGCAGCTACCCAGGGGGGAACACTGAAGCTTTCTTT,CASSYPGGNTEAFF
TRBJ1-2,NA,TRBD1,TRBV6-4,TGTGCCAGCAGTGACTCCGGGGACAGCTATGGCTACACCTTC,CASSDSGDSYGYTF
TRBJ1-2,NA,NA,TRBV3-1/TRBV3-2,TGTGCCAGCAGCAAACGGGACATAGGCTACACCTTC,CASSKRDIGYTF
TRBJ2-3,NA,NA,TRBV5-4,TGTGCCAGCAGCCCCGCTGTAGATACTAGCACAGATACGCAGTATTTT,CASSPAVDTSTDTQYF
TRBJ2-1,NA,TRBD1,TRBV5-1,TGCGCCAGCAGCTTGGCCACGGGACAGGAGCAGTTCTTC,CASSLATGQEQFF
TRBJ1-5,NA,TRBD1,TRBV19,TGTGCCAGTAAAGACAGGGGAGGACAGCCCCAGCATTTT,CASKDRGGQPQHF
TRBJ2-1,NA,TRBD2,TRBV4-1,TGCGCCAGCAGCCACGGACTAGCGCCTAATGAGCAGTTCTTC,CASSHGLAPNEQFF
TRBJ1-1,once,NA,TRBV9,TGTGCCAGCAGCGTACGAGGGACTATGGACACTGAAGCTTTCTTT,CASSVRGTMDTEAFF
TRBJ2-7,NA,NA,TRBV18,TGTGCCAGCTCACCCGGACTAACCTACGAGCAGTACTTC,CASSPGLTYEQYF
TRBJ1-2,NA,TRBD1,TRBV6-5,TGTGCCAGCACCATTGACAGGGGCTATGGCTACACCTTC,CASTIDRGYGYTF
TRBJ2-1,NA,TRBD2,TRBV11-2,TGTGCCAGCAGCGAAAGAGCTAGCGGGAGGACTCCAGGGCATGAGCAGTTCTTC,CASSERASGRTPGHEQFF
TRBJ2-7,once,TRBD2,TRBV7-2,TGTGCCAGCAGCTTAGTGCTAGCGGGAGTCTCCGAGCAGTACTTC,CASSLVLAGVSEQYF
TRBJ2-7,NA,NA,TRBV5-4,TGTGCCAGCAGCCGCTCCCCACAGGGCGGCGGGCAGTACTTC,CASSRSPQGGGQYF
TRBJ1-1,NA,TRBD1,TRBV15,TGTGCCACCAGCAGAGTACGGACAGGTGAAGCTTTCTTT,CATSRVRTGEAFF
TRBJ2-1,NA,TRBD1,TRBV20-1,TGCAGCGCCGACCCAGGGGGTAGGGAGTTCTTC,CSADPGGREFF
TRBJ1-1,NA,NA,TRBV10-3,TGTGCCATCAGTGAGTCGGGACAGAACACTGAAGCTTTCTTT,CAISESGQNTEAFF
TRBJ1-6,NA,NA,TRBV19,TGTGCCAGTAGTAGGAAAACGGGACGGGAGAATTCACCCCTCCACTTT,CASSRKTGRENSPLHF
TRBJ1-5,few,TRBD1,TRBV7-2,TGTGCCAGCAGTCCGACCAGGGGGTGGAATCAGCCCCAGCATTTT,CASSPTRGWNQPQHF
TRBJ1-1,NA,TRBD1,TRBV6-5,TGTGCCAGCAGTTCTCGACAGGGTGGGTACACTGAAGCTTTCTTT,CASSSRQGGYTEAFF
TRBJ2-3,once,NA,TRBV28,TGTGCCAGCGAAAAAGGAGGCACAGATACGCAGTATTTT,CASEKGGTDTQYF
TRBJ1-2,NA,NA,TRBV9,TGTGCCAGCAGCGTAGCTGTTCCAGGTGCGGCGGGAGGCTACACCTTC,CASSVAVPGAAGGYTF
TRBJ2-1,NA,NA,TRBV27,TGTGCCAGCAAGGAGGCGGGAAAAGGAGAGCAGTTCTTC,CASKEAGKGEQFF
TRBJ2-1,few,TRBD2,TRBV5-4,TGTGCCAGCAGCTCCAGACTAGCGGGAGCGAGGAATGAGCAGTTCTTC,CASSSRLAGARNEQFF
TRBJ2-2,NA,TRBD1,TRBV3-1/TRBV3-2,TGTGCCAGCAGCCAAGGGGCCAGGGGGACCGGGGAGCTGTTTTTT,CASSQGARGTGELFF
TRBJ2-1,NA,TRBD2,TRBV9,TGTGCCAGCAGCAGCGTAGGGGGGCTAGCGGGAACCAATGAGCAGTTCTTC,CASSSVGGLAGTNEQFF
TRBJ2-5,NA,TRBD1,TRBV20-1,TGCAGTGCTAGTAGTTGGGACAGGGGGCAAGAGACCCAGTACTTC,CSASSWDRGQETQYF
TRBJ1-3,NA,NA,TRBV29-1,TGCAGCGTTGCCGTGAGCTCTGGAAACACCATATATTTT,CSVAVSSGNTIYF
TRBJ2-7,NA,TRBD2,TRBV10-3,TGTGCCATGGGAGGGCCGGGGAACGAGCAGTACTTC,CAMGGPGNEQYF
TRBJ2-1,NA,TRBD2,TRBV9,TGTGCCAGCAGCGTTCGCCTCGCGGGAGGAAGCAATGAGCAGTTCTTC,CASSVRLAGGSNEQFF
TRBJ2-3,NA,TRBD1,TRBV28,TGTGCCAGCAGCCCCCAGGGGACAGGGGATGGCACAGATACGCAGTATTTT,CASSPQGTGDGTDTQYF
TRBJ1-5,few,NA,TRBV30,TGTGCCTGGAGTCCGGGACTGGGCAGCAATCAGCCCCAGCATTTT,CAWSPGLGSNQPQHF
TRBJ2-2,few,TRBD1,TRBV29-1,TGCAGCGTTGAAACAGGGGTGAACACCGGGGAGCTGTTTTTT,CSVETGVNTGELFF
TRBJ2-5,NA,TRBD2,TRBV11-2,TGTGCCAGCCGGAACAGTATGGGTAGCGGGAGCTTCACCCAGTACTTC,CASRNSMGSGSFTQYF
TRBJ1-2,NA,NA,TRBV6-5,TGTGCCAGCAGTCCTTTCGGGGAGTTCTATGGCTACACCTTC,CASSPFGEFYGYTF
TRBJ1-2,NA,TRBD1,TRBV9,TGTGCCAGCAGCCTCAGGGGGGAAAAAGGCTACACCTTC,CASSLRGEKGYTF
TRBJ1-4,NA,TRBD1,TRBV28,TGTGCCACCCTTCGACAGGGGCATACTAATGAAAAACTGTTTTTT,CATLRQGHTNEKLFF
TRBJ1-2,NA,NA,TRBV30,TGTGCCTGGAGCAGTAACTATGGCTACACCTTC,CAWSSNYGYTF
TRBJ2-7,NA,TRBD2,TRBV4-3,TGCGCCAGCAGCCAAGAGGGGCAGGGAGGGAGCGAGCAGTACTTC,CASSQEGQGGSEQYF
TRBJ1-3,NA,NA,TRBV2,TGTGCCAGCAGTGAATCTCGCGGGCGGGGCCACTCTGGAAACACCATATATTTT,CASSESRGRGHSGNTIYF
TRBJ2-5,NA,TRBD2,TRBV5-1,TGCGCCAGCAGCCGCGGGGGAAGCGGGGACCTCCAAGAGACCCAGTACTTC,CASSRGGSGDLQETQYF
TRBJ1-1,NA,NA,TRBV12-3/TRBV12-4,TGTGCCAGCAGTTTATACGGGACTGAAGCTTTCTTT,CASSLYGTEAFF
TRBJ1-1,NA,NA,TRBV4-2,TGTGCCAGCAGCCAAGCGCGCAACACTGAAGCTTTCTTT,CASSQARNTEAFF
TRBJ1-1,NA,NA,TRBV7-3,TGTGCCAGCAGCTTAAGTCTCAACACTGAAGCTTTCTTT,CASSLSLNTEAFF
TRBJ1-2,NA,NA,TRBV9,TGTGCCAGCAGCGTAGACGACAGATCTAACTATGGCTACACCTTC,CASSVDDRSNYGYTF
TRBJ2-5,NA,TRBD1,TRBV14,TGTGCCAGCAGCCCTTCCAGACAGGGCCAAGAGACCCAGTACTTC,CASSPSRQGQETQYF
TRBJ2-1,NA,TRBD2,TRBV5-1,TGCGCCAGCAGCCTTAGCGGGAGGTCATACAATGAGCAGTTCTTC,CASSLSGRSYNEQFF
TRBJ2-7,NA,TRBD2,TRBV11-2,TGTGCCAGCAGCCCCTTGGGTAGCGGGGACTACGAGCAGTACTTC,CASSPLGSGDYEQYF
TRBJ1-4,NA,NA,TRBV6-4,TGTGCCAGCATACGGGGAACTAATGAAAAACTGTTTTTT,CASIRGTNEKLFF
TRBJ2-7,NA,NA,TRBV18,TGTGCCAGCTCAAGTCGCCAGGCCTTTTCGAACTACGAGCAGTACTTC,CASSSRQAFSNYEQYF
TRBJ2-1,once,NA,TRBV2,TGTGCCAGCAAGAAGGGGTTTGGTCTATACAATGAGCAGTTCTTC,CASKKGFGLYNEQFF
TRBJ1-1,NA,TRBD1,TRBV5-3,TGTGCCAGAAGCTTCACTCCAGGGGCAGGGGGTACTGAAGCTTTCTTT,CARSFTPGAGGTEAFF
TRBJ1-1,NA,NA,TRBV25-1,TGTGCCAGCAGTGAAGAGGGATATGCAACTGAAGCTTTCTTT,CASSEEGYATEAFF